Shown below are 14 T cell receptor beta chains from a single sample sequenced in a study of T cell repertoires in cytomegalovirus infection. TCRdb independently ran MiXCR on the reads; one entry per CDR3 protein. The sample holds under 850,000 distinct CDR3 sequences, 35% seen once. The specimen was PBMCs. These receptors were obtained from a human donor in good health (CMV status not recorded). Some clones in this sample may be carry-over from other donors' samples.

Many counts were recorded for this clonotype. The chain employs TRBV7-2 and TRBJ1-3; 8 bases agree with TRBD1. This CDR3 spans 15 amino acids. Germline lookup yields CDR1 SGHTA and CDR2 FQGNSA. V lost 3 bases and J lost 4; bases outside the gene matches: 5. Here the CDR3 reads CASSFTGGSGNTIYF. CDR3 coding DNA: TGTGCCAGCAGCTTTACAGGGGGATCGGGAAACACCATATATTTT.

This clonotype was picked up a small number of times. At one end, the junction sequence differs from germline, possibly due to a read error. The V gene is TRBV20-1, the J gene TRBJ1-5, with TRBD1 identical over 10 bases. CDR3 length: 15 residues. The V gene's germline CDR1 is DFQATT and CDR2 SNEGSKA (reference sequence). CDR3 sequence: CSARGTGASNQPQHF. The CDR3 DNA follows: TGCAGTGCAAGAGGGACAGGGGCAAGCAATCAGCCCCAGCATTTT.

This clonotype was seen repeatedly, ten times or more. The CDR3 here is CASRGTGGHQPQHF. In nucleotides, the CDR3 is TGTGCCAGCAGAGGGACAGGAGGTCATCAGCCCCAGCATTTT. J is TRBJ1-5 and V is TRBV12-3 or TRBV12-4, with 8 bases identical to TRBD1. V lost 6 bases, J lost 5 bases, and 6 bases stayed unmatched. This CDR3 contains 14 residues.

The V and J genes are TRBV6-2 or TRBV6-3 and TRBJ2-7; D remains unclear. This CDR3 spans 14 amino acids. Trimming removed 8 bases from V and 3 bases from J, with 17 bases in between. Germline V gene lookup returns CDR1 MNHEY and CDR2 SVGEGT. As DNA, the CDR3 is TGTGCCAGCGGGCCCCGGAACGTCTTCTACGAGCAGTACTTC. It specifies CASGPRNVFYEQYF.

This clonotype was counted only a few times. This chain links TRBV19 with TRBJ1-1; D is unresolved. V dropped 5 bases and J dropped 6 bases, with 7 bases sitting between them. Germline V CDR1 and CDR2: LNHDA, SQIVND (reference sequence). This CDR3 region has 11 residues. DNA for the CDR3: TGTGCCAGTAGTCGGAAGGCTGAAGCTTTCTTT. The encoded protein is CASSRKAEAFF.

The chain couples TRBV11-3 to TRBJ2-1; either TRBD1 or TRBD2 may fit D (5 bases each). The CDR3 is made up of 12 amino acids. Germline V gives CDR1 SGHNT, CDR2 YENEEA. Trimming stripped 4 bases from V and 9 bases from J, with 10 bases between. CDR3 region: CASSSVGGEQFF. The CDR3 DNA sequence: TGTGCCAGCAGCTCAGTTGGGGGTGAGCAGTTCTTC.

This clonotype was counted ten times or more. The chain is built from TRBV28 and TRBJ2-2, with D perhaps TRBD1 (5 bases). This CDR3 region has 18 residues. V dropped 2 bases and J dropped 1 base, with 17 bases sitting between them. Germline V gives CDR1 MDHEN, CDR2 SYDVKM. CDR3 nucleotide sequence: TGTGCCAGCAGTTTACTTCAGGGCGGTCAACAGAACACCGGGGAGCTGTTTTTT. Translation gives CASSLLQGGQQNTGELFF. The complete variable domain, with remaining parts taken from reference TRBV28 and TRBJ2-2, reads DVKVTQSSRYLVKRTGEKVFLECVQDMDHENMFWYRQDPGLGLRLIYFSYDVKMKEKGDIPEGYSVSREKKERFSLILESASTNQTSMYLCASSLLQGGQQNTGELFFGEGSRLTVL.

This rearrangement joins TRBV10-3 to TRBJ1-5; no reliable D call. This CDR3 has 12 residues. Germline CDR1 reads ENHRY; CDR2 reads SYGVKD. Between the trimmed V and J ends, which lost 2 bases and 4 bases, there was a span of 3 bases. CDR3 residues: CAISETNQPQHF. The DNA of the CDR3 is TGTGCCATCAGTGAGACTAATCAGCCCCAGCATTTT.

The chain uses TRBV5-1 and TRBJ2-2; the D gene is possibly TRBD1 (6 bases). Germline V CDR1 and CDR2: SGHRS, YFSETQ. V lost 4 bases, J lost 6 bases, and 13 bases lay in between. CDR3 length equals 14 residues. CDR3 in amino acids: CASSALTGPGELFF. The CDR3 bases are TGCGCCAGCAGCGCCTTAACAGGGCCCGGGGAGCTGTTTTTT.

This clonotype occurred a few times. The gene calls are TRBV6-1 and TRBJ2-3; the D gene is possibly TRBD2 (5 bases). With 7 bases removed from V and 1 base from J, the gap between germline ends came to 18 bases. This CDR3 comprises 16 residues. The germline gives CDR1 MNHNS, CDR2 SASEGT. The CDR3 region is CASKNRRGPRTDTQYF. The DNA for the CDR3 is TGTGCCAGCAAAAACAGACGCGGGCCCCGCACAGATACGCAGTATTTT.

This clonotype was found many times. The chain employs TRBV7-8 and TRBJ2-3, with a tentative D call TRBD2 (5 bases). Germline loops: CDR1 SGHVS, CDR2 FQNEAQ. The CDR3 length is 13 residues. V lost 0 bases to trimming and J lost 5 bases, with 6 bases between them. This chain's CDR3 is CASSLAGEDTQYF. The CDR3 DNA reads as TGTGCCAGCAGCTTAGCGGGAGAAGATACGCAGTATTTT. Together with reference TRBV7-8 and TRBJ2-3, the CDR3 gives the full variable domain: GAGVSQSPRYKVAKRGQDVALRCDPISGHVSLFWYQQALGQGPEFLTYFQNEAQLDKSGLPSDRFFAERPEGSVSTLKIQRTQQEDSAVYLCASSLAGEDTQYFGPGTRLTVL.

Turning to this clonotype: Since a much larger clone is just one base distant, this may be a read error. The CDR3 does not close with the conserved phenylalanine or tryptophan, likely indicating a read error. The CDR3 region is CASSGGGEQYC. The CDR3 region has the DNA TGTGCCAGCAGCGGGGGTGGCGAGCAGTACTGC. The gene calls are TRBV7-3 and TRBJ2-7; D tentatively reads TRBD1 or TRBD2 (5 bases each). The CDR3 runs to 11 residues. The germline V and J ends were trimmed by 5 bases and 6 bases, with 8 bases remaining between them. Germline loops: CDR1 SGHTA, CDR2 FQGTGA.

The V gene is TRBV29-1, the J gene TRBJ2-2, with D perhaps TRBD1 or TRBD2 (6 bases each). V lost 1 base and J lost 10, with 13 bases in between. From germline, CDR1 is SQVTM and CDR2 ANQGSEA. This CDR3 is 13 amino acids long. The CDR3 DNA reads TGCAGCGTTGAAGTGGGGGGCCAGGAGGAGCTGTTTTTT. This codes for CSVEVGGQEELFF.

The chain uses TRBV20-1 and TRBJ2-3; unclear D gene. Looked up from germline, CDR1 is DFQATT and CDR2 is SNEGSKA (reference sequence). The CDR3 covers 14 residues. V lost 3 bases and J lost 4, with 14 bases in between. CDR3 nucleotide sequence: TGCAGTGCTAGGAATAGGACCTATCCAGATACGCAGTATTTT. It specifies CSARNRTYPDTQYF.